The clone carrying this TCR beta chain turned up a few times. Its antigen remains unknown. Germline assignment: CDR1 MNHEY and CDR2 SMNVEV (reference sequence). The CDR3 length is 16 residues. V shed 0 bases and J shed 6 bases, with 15 bases lying between them. Libraries were prepared by immunoSEQ multiplex PCR; TCRdb keeps only in-frame clonotypes and omits some of them. Counted here are about 130,000 clones, approximately 89% occurring once; the ten biggest clones make up about 5.4%. This specimen belongs to a study of T cell responses to AZD1222 COVID-19 vaccine. Study findings and constraints: CD4 TCRs covered the whole spike, strongest at regions 160-218 and 743-854.

The V and J genes are TRBV27 and TRBJ2-1; possible D gene TRBD2, 6 bases. This receptor was taken from an adult in good health. Sequencing used peripheral blood, obtained on day 0 of AZD1222 vaccination. The CDR3 DNA reads as TGTGCCAGCAGTTTATCGCCGGGAGTATTACGCAATGAGCAGTTCTTC. Its protein product is CASSLSPGVLRNEQFF.